These 25 T cell receptor beta chains originate from one sample sequenced in a study of T cell repertoires in cytomegalovirus infection. These receptors have no known antigen. TCRdb re-called the reads through MiXCR, storing one row per CDR3 protein. The table records around 800,000 distinct CDR3 sequences, approximately 32% of them present only once. The sequencing here drew on cultured CD8+ T cells from PBMCs, taken from culture after CMV antigen stimulation. The receptors originated from a human donor in good health (CMV status not recorded). Some clones in this sample may be carry-over from other donors' samples.

V is TRBV7-2 and J is TRBJ1-2; maybe TRBD1 (5 bases). This CDR3 is 15 amino acids long. CDR1 SGHTA and CDR2 FQGNSA come from the germline V gene. The V gene lost 5 bases and the J gene lost 2 bases, with 15 bases spanning the gap. In DNA, the CDR3 is TGTGCCAGCAGCGGACCGCGGACATGGAACTATGGCTACACCTTC. Its protein is CASSGPRTWNYGYTF.

This clonotype was observed many times. This chain links TRBV7-8 with TRBJ1-1, with D uncertain. Looked up from germline, CDR1 is SGHVS and CDR2 is FQNEAQ. V shed 3 bases and J shed 0 bases, with 11 bases lying between them. The CDR3 runs to 15 residues. CDR3 residues: CASSFPRGVNTEAFF. As DNA, the CDR3 is TGTGCCAGCAGCTTCCCTCGGGGAGTGAACACTGAAGCTTTCTTT.

The rearrangement uses TRBV2 and TRBJ2-7, with no clear D. The V end lost 7 bases, the J end lost 0 bases, and 10 bases lay between the germline ends. This CDR3 region has 13 residues. The germline CDR1 and CDR2 sequences are SNHLY and FYNNEI. The CDR3 nucleotides read TGTGCCAGCAAAGGCCGGTCCTCCTACGAGCAGTACTTC. Its protein product is CASKGRSSYEQYF. The complete variable domain, with remaining parts taken from reference TRBV2 and TRBJ2-7, reads EPEVTQTPSHQVTQMGQEVILRCVPISNHLYFYWYRQILGQKVEFLVSFYNNEISEKSEIFDDQFSVERPDGSNFTLKIRSTKLEDSAMYFCASKGRSSYEQYFGPGTRLTVT.

CDR3 amino acids: CASSQAAHTGELFF. In nucleotides, the CDR3 is TGCGCCAGCAGCCAAGCGGCCCACACCGGGGAGCTGTTTTTT. The chain combines TRBV4-1 with TRBJ2-2; D is unclear. There are 14 residues in the CDR3. V was shortened by 1 base and J by 3 bases, with 6 bases between the two germline ends. Germline CDR1 reads MGHRA; CDR2 reads YSYEKL.

CDR3 in amino acids: CASSFPTGRSETQYF. The CDR3 DNA reads as TGTGCCAGCAGTTTCCCAACAGGGAGGAGCGAGACCCAGTACTTC. The chain carries TRBV28 and TRBJ2-5, with D possibly called TRBD1 or TRBD2 (6 bases each). Germline CDR1 MDHEN, CDR2 SYDVKM. The germline V and J ends were trimmed by 3 bases and 5 bases, with 16 bases remaining between them. CDR3 length: 15 amino acids.

This clonotype was counted many times. This chain links TRBV10-3 with TRBJ1-5; TRBD1 matches 7 bases. V trimming: 8 bases; J trimming: 2 bases; junction bases outside the gene matches: 6. The germline CDR1 and CDR2 sequences are ENHRY and SYGVKD. CDR3 length equals 14 residues. The DNA of the CDR3 is TGTGCCATCCCGATCGGACAGGGCAATCAGCCCCAGCATTTT. It specifies CAIPIGQGNQPQHF.

This chain uses TRBV20-1 with TRBJ1-4, with TRBD1 as a possible D gene (5 bases). V shed 3 bases and J shed 6 bases, with 26 bases lying between them. The CDR3 contains 18 residues. In germline, CDR1 is DFQATT, CDR2 SNEGSKA (reference sequence). For the CDR3, the DNA is TGCAGTGCTAGTGGGGAGAGGGGAACTCGACCCAGGGATGAAAAACTGTTTTTT. Translated: CSASGERGTRPRDEKLFF.

This clonotype was picked up a small number of times. The V gene is TRBV6-6, the J gene TRBJ1-1; D is uncertain. Germline V CDR1 and CDR2: MNHNY, SVGAGI (reference sequence). CDR3 length: 14 residues. With 6 bases removed from V and 1 base from J, the gap between germline ends came to 12 bases. Here the CDR3 reads CASSRRGPNTEAFF. CDR3 nucleotides: TGTGCCAGCAGCCGCCGGGGTCCGAACACTGAAGCTTTCTTT.

This rearrangement joins TRBV19 to TRBJ1-5; tentative D call: TRBD1 (5 bases). V was shortened by 6 bases and J by 8 bases, with 20 bases between the two germline ends. Germline CDR1 is LNHDA and CDR2 is SQIVND (reference sequence). The CDR3 length is 15 residues. The CDR3 protein is CASSSSRTPGEPQHF. CDR3 bases: TGTGCCAGTAGCTCTTCCCGGACGCCGGGGGAGCCCCAGCATTTT. The full variable domain, with the rest looked up from reference TRBV19 and TRBJ1-5, is DGGITQSPKYLFRKEGQNVTLSCEQNLNHDAMYWYRQDPGQGLRLIYYSQIVNDFQKGDIAEGYSVSREKKESFPLTVTSAQKNPTAFYLCASSSSRTPGEPQHFGDGTRLSIL.

The chain recombines TRBV4-1 with TRBJ2-3, with 9 bases lining up with TRBD2. V trimming: 0 bases; J trimming: 6 bases; junction bases outside the gene matches: 4. CDR1 is MGHRA, CDR2 YSYEKL, per germline. The CDR3 spans 15 residues. Here the CDR3 reads CASSQDQRGADTQYF. CDR3 nucleotide sequence: TGCGCCAGCAGCCAAGATCAGCGGGGGGCCGATACGCAGTATTTT.

In this sample, this clonotype turned up many times. The V and J genes are TRBV6-6 and TRBJ2-5, with 12 bases fitting TRBD2. Germline assignment: CDR1 MNHNY and CDR2 SVGAGI (reference sequence). Germline trimming cut 0 bases from V and 5 bases from J; bases unmatched to any gene: 1. The CDR3 has 15 amino acids. CDR3 nucleotide sequence: TGTGCCAGCAGTTACTCTGGACTAGCGGGGGAGACCCAGTACTTC. Translation gives CASSYSGLAGETQYF.

The V and J genes are TRBV20-1 and TRBJ2-5; no reliable D call. The V end lost 1 base, the J end lost 5 bases, and 14 bases lay between the germline ends. CDR3 length: 14 residues. Germline CDR1 reads DFQATT; CDR2 reads SNEGSKA (reference sequence). CDR3 residues: CSARASGFGETQYF. As DNA, the CDR3 is TGCAGTGCTAGAGCCTCGGGCTTCGGTGAGACCCAGTACTTC.

J is TRBJ2-3 and V is TRBV2; possibly TRBD1 or TRBD2 for D (6 bases each). V was shortened by 8 bases and J by 4 bases, with 10 bases between the two germline ends. Germline assignment: CDR1 SNHLY and CDR2 FYNNEI. The CDR3 sequence is 12 residues long. In DNA, the CDR3 is TGTGCCAGCGGGGGGCGGGCAGATACGCAGTATTTT. Translation gives CASGGRADTQYF.

Only a few counts were recorded for this clonotype. The rearrangement joins TRBV27 to TRBJ2-1; D is uncertain. Germline CDR1 reads MNHEY; CDR2 reads SMNVEV (reference sequence). V was trimmed by 0 bases and J by 7 bases, leaving 7 bases between them. This CDR3 has 13 residues. The CDR3 loop reads CASSLSRLNEQFF. Here the CDR3 DNA reads TGTGCCAGCAGTTTATCGAGACTGAATGAGCAGTTCTTC.

There are a few counts of this clonotype. The chain links TRBV6-6 to TRBJ1-5; tentatively, D is TRBD1 (6 bases). The V gene's germline CDR1 is MNHNY and CDR2 SVGAGI (reference sequence). This CDR3 region has 15 residues. Trimming took 1 base from V and 2 from J, leaving 9 bases between them. The CDR3 region has the DNA TGTGCCAGCAGTTACTTGGCAGGGGGCAATCAGCCCCAGCATTTT. Amino acid sequence: CASSYLAGGNQPQHF.

The chain links TRBV7-4 to TRBJ1-2; possible D gene TRBD1, 6 bases. The CDR3 has 15 residues. The germline gives CDR1 SGHVT, CDR2 SQSDAQ. Trimming took off 0 bases at V and 3 bases at J, with 11 bases between the two ends. CDR3 coding DNA: TGTGCCAGCAGCTTAGCGCAGGGGACGGACTATGGCTACACCTTC. Protein product: CASSLAQGTDYGYTF.

The rearrangement joins TRBV9 to TRBJ2-3; perhaps TRBD2 as D (7 bases). Deletions cut 3 bases from V and 3 bases from J, with 20 bases between. Looked up from germline, CDR1 is SGDLS and CDR2 is YYNGEE. This CDR3 contains 17 residues. The DNA for the CDR3 is TGTGCCAGCAGCGCCGGAGGGGGGGGGCCTCTGACAGATACGCAGTATTTT. Amino acid sequence: CASSAGGGGPLTDTQYF.

This chain joins TRBV6-1 and TRBJ2-7; a possible D gene is TRBD2 (6 bases). The CDR3 is 14 residues long. V gave up 5 bases and J gave up 7 bases, with 18 bases separating them. Per germline, CDR1 MNHNS and CDR2 SASEGT. The CDR3 loop is CASSYERGLWEQYV. In DNA form, the CDR3 reads TGTGCCAGCAGTTACGAGAGGGGACTCTGGGAGCAGTACGTC.

Concerning this clonotype: It may be a read error: a sequence one base away is much more abundant. The chain links TRBV12-3 or TRBV12-4 to TRBJ1-2; the match to TRBD1 covers 8 bases. CDR3 length equals 12 residues. V shed 7 bases and J 7 bases; nucleotides not matched to a gene: 5. The CDR3 reads CASNNQGAGYTF. CDR3 bases: TGTGCCAGCAACAATCAGGGGGCTGGCTACACCTTC.

Only a few counts were recorded for this clonotype. A much more abundant neighbour one base away suggests this may be a read error. The genes are TRBV5-1 and TRBJ2-3; D may be TRBD1 (6 bases). V was clipped by 4 bases and J by 4 bases, with 13 bases between them. CDR1 is SGHRS and CDR2 is YFSETQ in the germline V gene. This CDR3 contains 14 residues. CDR3 DNA sequence: TGCGCCAGCAGCAGAAGACAGGATGCAGATACGCAGTATTTT. Its translation: CASSRRQDADTQYF. Filled out from reference TRBV5-1 and TRBJ2-3, the complete variable domain reads KAGVTQTPRYLIKTRGQQVTLSCSPISGHRSVSWYQQTPGQGLQFLFEYFSETQRNKGNFPGRFSGRQFSNSRSEMNVSTLELGDSALYLCASSRRQDADTQYFGPGTRLTVL.

This clonotype was seen repeatedly, ten times or more. The chain has TRBV20-1 and TRBJ2-7; D is perhaps TRBD1 or TRBD2 (6 bases each). Germline V gene lookup returns CDR1 DFQATT and CDR2 SNEGSKA (reference sequence). The CDR3 totals 15 residues. The ends were cut back, 5 bases at V and 7 bases at J, with 24 bases in the middle. The CDR3 protein is CSARWGARLVQEQYF. The CDR3 bases are TGCAGTGCTCGCTGGGGGGCTAGATTGGTCCAGGAGCAGTACTTC.

This clonotype showed up just a few times. This sequence joins TRBV19 and TRBJ2-1; 8 bases map to TRBD2. V lost 6 bases, J lost 3 bases, and 10 bases stayed unmatched. CDR1 and CDR2 from the germline V gene are LNHDA and SQIVND (reference sequence). The CDR3 contains 16 residues. CDR3 bases: TGTGCCAGTAGAACGGGAGGGGCAGGGGACTACAATGAGCAGTTCTTC. Protein sequence: CASRTGGAGDYNEQFF.

In its sample, this clonotype was seen many times. The chain uses TRBV7-9 and TRBJ1-5; no firm D call. Looked up from germline, CDR1 is SEHNR and CDR2 is FQNEAQ (reference sequence). The CDR3 is 15 amino acids. With 4 bases removed from V and 2 bases from J, the gap between germline ends came to 12 bases. CDR3 in amino acids: CASSSRRGGNQPQHF. The CDR3 nucleotides read TGTGCCAGCAGCTCCCGTCGTGGGGGCAATCAGCCCCAGCATTTT.

V gene TRBV27 combines with J gene TRBJ2-1; D is possibly TRBD2 (7 bases). V was clipped by 1 base and J by 3 bases, with 13 bases between them. This CDR3 is built from 16 residues. Germline CDR1 reads MNHEY; CDR2 reads SMNVEV (reference sequence). The CDR3 here is CASSLWGGAGYNEQFF. The CDR3 nucleotides are TGTGCCAGCAGTTTATGGGGGGGGGCTGGCTACAATGAGCAGTTCTTC.

Of note for this clonotype: A much larger clone differs by one base, so this may be a read error. The V call is TRBV7-2, the J call TRBJ2-6; D possibly corresponds to TRBD1 (6 bases). Germline V lookup: CDR1 SGHTA, CDR2 FQGNSA. The length of the CDR3 is 16 residues. DNA for the CDR3: TGTGCCAGCAGCTTACTGGGACATGGTGGGACCAACGTCCTGACTTTC. Residues: CASSLLGHGGTNVLTF. The full variable domain, its missing parts supplied by reference TRBV7-2 and TRBJ2-6, is GAGVSQSPSNKVTEKGKDVELRCDPISGHTALYWYRQSLGQGLEFLIYFQGNSAPDKSGLPSDRFSAERTGGSVSTLTIQRTQQEDSAVYLCASSLLGHGGTNVLTFGAGSRLTVL.